The 15 T cell receptor beta chains below were found in one sample sequenced in a study of blood T cell repertoires in COVID-19. The table came from immunoSEQ multiplex PCR; TCRdb's copy has only in-frame clones and leaves some out. The sample has some 220,000 clones; over 60% are singletons. The sample comprised peripheral blood. All receptors come from a woman between 70 and 85 years old with acute or convalescent COVID-19.

This clone was detected a few times. V usage is TRBV7-8 and J usage is TRBJ1-4; no definite D call. The CDR3 covers 16 residues. V was trimmed by 5 bases and J by 0 bases, leaving 13 bases between them. Germline V gene lookup returns CDR1 SGHVS and CDR2 FQNEAQ. This CDR3 reads CASSRTLAATNEKLFF. The CDR3 region has the DNA TGTGCCAGCAGCCGCACCCTAGCAGCAACTAATGAAAAACTGTTTTTT.

On this clone: Other nucleotide sequences from this sample produce the same CDR3. The V call is TRBV12-3 or TRBV12-4, the J call TRBJ1-1; D is unclear. The CDR3 spans 12 residues. V lost 5 bases and J lost 8, with 12 bases in between. This CDR3 is CASSLSRWEAFF. In nucleotides, the CDR3 is TGTGCCAGCAGTCTTTCGCGGTGGGAAGCTTTCTTT.

About this clone: The sample contains more than one DNA sequence encoding this CDR3. The chain is built from TRBV7-2 and TRBJ2-7; the match to TRBD2 covers 7 bases. This CDR3 comprises 15 residues. Germline lookup yields CDR1 SGHTA and CDR2 FQGNSA. V shed 1 base, J shed 0 bases, and the junction held 3 bases outside the gene matches. CDR3 DNA: TGTGCCAGCAGCTTAGATCCGGGGGGCTCCTACGAGCAGTACTTC. As protein: CASSLDPGGSYEQYF.

The chain links TRBV18 to TRBJ1-4; the D gene is possibly TRBD1 (5 bases). V was shortened by 2 bases and J by 8 bases, with 15 bases between the two germline ends. CDR1 is KGHSH and CDR2 is LQKENI in the germline V gene. The CDR3 is 15 amino acids. CDR3 sequence (DNA): TGTGCCAGCTCACCAACGACGGGAGGGGACGAAAAACTGTTTTTT. Its protein is CASSPTTGGDEKLFF.

CDR3 in amino acids: CASTHPSGGEGAGTQYF. CDR3 DNA sequence: TGTGCCAGCACCCACCCCAGCGGGGGAGAAGGTGCGGGTACGCAGTATTTT. The genes are TRBV11-2 and TRBJ2-3; 8 positions match TRBD2. J lost 8 bases, V lost 7 bases, and 20 bases had no gene match. This CDR3 is built from 17 residues. Germline CDR1 SGHAT, CDR2 FQNNGV. Full variable domain (rest looked up from reference TRBV11-2 and TRBJ2-3): EAGVAQSPRYKIIEKRQSVAFWCNPISGHATLYWYQQILGQGPKLLIQFQNNGVVDDSQLPKDRFSAERLKGVDSTLKIQPAKLEDSAVYLCASTHPSGGEGAGTQYFGPGTRLTVL.

V usage is TRBV9 and J usage is TRBJ1-2, with TRBD1 matching 7 bases. Trimming cost V 1 base and J 6 bases; bases outside gene matches: 15. Germline V gives CDR1 SGDLS, CDR2 YYNGEE. The CDR3 length is 17 residues. CDR3 sequence: CASSVTTGWTGGDGYTF. CDR3 coding DNA: TGTGCCAGCAGCGTAACGACAGGGTGGACCGGCGGTGATGGCTACACCTTC.

The rearrangement uses TRBV24-1 and TRBJ1-3; no clear D. Germline V CDR1 and CDR2: KGHDR, SFDVKD. The V gene lost 8 bases and the J gene lost 11 bases, with 15 bases spanning the gap. This CDR3 region has 12 residues. CDR3 sequence reads: CATIGHKLAIYF. CDR3 nucleotides: TGTGCCACCATTGGCCACAAGTTGGCCATATATTTT.

The V gene is TRBV7-2, the J gene TRBJ2-5; 14 positions agree with TRBD2. After removal of 5 bases from V and 0 bases from J, the junction contained 8 bases not matched to a gene. Germline CDR1 is SGHTA and CDR2 is FQGNSA. CDR3 length: 18 residues. This CDR3 is CASSRLAGGSPYQETQYF. CDR3 DNA: TGTGCCAGCAGCAGACTAGCGGGGGGGTCCCCGTACCAAGAGACCCAGTACTTC.

In this sample, this clone turned up a few times. The V and J genes are TRBV30 and TRBJ1-2; 8 bases are a match to TRBD1. Germline lookup yields CDR1 GTSNPN and CDR2 SVGIG (reference sequence). The V and J ends lost 5 bases and 8 bases, in that order; junction bases with no gene match: 7. This CDR3 is built from 12 residues. CDR3 sequence (DNA): TGTGCCTGGTCCCGGACAGGGATCGGCTACACCTTC. It encodes CAWSRTGIGYTF.

The chain uses TRBV30 and TRBJ1-6; D gene unclear. The CDR3 extends over 13 amino acids. V gave up 2 bases and J gave up 12 bases, with 14 bases separating them. In germline, CDR1 is GTSNPN, CDR2 SVGIG (reference sequence). The CDR3 DNA is TGTGCCTGGAGTTCCCAGGTGGGTGGACCCCTCCACTTT. Its translation is CAWSSQVGGPLHF.

The J gene is TRBJ2-5, the V gene TRBV4-1, with 11 bases identical to TRBD2. The germline V gene has CDR1 MGHRA and CDR2 YSYEKL. Trimming took 8 bases from V and 1 from J; bases not matched to a gene: 9. CDR3 length: 16 amino acids. The CDR3 DNA follows: TGCGCCAGCTCTGTACCTAGCGGGGGGTCCCAAGAGACCCAGTACTTC. Translated, it gives CASSVPSGGSQETQYF.

V usage is TRBV27 and J usage is TRBJ2-6; D gene unclear. This CDR3 has 15 amino acids. The V and J ends lost 5 bases and 2 bases respectively, with 10 bases between them. CDR1 is MNHEY and CDR2 is SMNVEV in the germline V gene (reference sequence). The CDR3 spells CASSAARPGANVLTF. Written as DNA, the CDR3 is TGTGCCAGCAGTGCGGCCCGACCTGGGGCCAACGTCCTGACTTTC.

The chain employs TRBV6-5 and TRBJ1-6, with D possibly TRBD1 on 6 matching bases. The CDR3 totals 13 residues. The germline gives CDR1 MNHEY, CDR2 SVGAGI. V was pared by 5 bases and J by 8 bases, with 10 bases between. The CDR3 nucleotides read TGTGCCAGCAGTCGGGACACGGATTCACCCCTCCACTTT. Its translation is CASSRDTDSPLHF.

The chain joins TRBV2 to TRBJ1-6; TRBD1 is a possible D gene (5 bases). The CDR3 runs to 14 residues. Trimming removed 1 base at V and 7 bases at J, with 8 bases between. The germline V gene has CDR1 SNHLY and CDR2 FYNNEI. The CDR3 region is CASSEEGLNSPLHF. DNA of the CDR3: TGTGCCAGCAGTGAAGAGGGGCTGAATTCACCCCTCCACTTT.

V and J are TRBV5-1 and TRBJ2-7, with a tentative D call TRBD2 (7 bases). The CDR3 totals 14 residues. Trimming took 4 bases from V and 1 from J, leaving 12 bases between them. CDR1 is SGHRS, CDR2 YFSETQ, per germline. The CDR3 protein is CASSRGGDSYEQYF. DNA of the CDR3: TGCGCCAGCAGCCGAGGGGGGGATTCCTACGAGCAGTACTTC.